These T cell receptor beta chains were read from a single sample in a study of breast tumors, draining lymph nodes, adjacent tissues. TCRdb re-called the multiplex PCR reads with MiXCR, one entry per CDR3 protein. The sample lists 60,000 to 75,000 distinct CDR3 sequences; 57% were seen once. Specimen: breast tumor tissue. All receptors come from a female donor with breast cancer. Some clones in this sample may be carry-over from other donors' samples. The CDR3 runs from the conserved cysteine through the conserved F or W. Fields, in order: CDR3 protein, CDR3 DNA, J gene, V gene, D gene, clone size. D genes are given only for firm matches. Clone size, where shown, is once, few, many, or a class for clones that have expanded.

cdr3_aa: CSAYQWAGGFSRELFF
cdr3_nt: TGCAGTGCCTACCAGTGGGCGGGAGGTTTCTCCCGGGAGCTGTTTTTT
j_call: TRBJ2-2
v_call: TRBV20-1
d_call: TRBD2
clone_size: .

cdr3_aa: CASSERQVYGYTF
cdr3_nt: TGTGCCAGCAGTGAACGGCAGGTATATGGCTACACCTTC
j_call: TRBJ1-2
v_call: TRBV2
d_call: .
clone_size: many

cdr3_aa: CASSLRDRTYEQYF
cdr3_nt: TGTGCCAGCAGCTTACGGGACAGAACTTACGAGCAGTACTTC
j_call: TRBJ2-7
v_call: TRBV13
d_call: TRBD1
clone_size: .

cdr3_aa: CASSLGDSFNEQFF
cdr3_nt: TGTGCCAGCAGCTTGGGGGACTCATTCAATGAGCAGTTCTTC
j_call: TRBJ2-1
v_call: TRBV7-2
d_call: .
clone_size: .

cdr3_aa: CASRGGSYNEQFF
cdr3_nt: TGTGCCAGTAGGGGGGGGTCCTACAATGAGCAGTTCTTC
j_call: TRBJ2-1
v_call: TRBV2
d_call: .
clone_size: .

cdr3_aa: CASSLFAGGDEKLFF
cdr3_nt: TGTGCCAGCAGCTTATTCGCGGGGGGGGACGAAAAACTGTTTTTT
j_call: TRBJ1-4
v_call: TRBV7-2
d_call: .
clone_size: .

cdr3_aa: CASSEGPGQGPNEQFF
cdr3_nt: TGTGCCAGCAGTGAAGGCCCGGGACAGGGTCCTAATGAGCAGTTCTTC
j_call: TRBJ2-1
v_call: TRBV25-1
d_call: TRBD1
clone_size: .

cdr3_aa: CATSRTGIQPQHF
cdr3_nt: TGTGCCACCAGTAGGACAGGGATTCAGCCCCAGCATTTT
j_call: TRBJ1-5
v_call: TRBV24-1
d_call: TRBD1
clone_size: .

cdr3_aa: CASSISGDTTYEQYF
cdr3_nt: TGTGCCAGTAGTATCTCAGGGGACACAACCTACGAGCAGTACTTC
j_call: TRBJ2-7
v_call: TRBV19
d_call: .
clone_size: .

cdr3_aa: CASSPGDTGELFF
cdr3_nt: TGCGCCAGCAGCCCGGGGGACACCGGGGAGCTGTTTTTT
j_call: TRBJ2-2
v_call: TRBV5-1
d_call: .
clone_size: .

cdr3_aa: CASSLDRTQFGYTF
cdr3_nt: TGTGCCAGCAGCTTAGACCGGACCCAATTCGGCTACACCTTC
j_call: TRBJ1-2
v_call: TRBV11-2
d_call: .
clone_size: once

cdr3_aa: CASSVESSGGLADTQYF
cdr3_nt: TGTGCCAGCAGCGTAGAGTCTAGCGGGGGGTTAGCAGATACGCAGTATTTT
j_call: TRBJ2-3
v_call: TRBV9
d_call: TRBD2
clone_size: .

cdr3_aa: CASTREGSTDTQYF
cdr3_nt: TGTGCTAGCACGCGGGAGGGTAGCACAGATACGCAGTATTTT
j_call: TRBJ2-3
v_call: TRBV7-6
d_call: TRBD2
clone_size: .

cdr3_aa: CASCGLAGDYEQYF
cdr3_nt: TGTGCCAGCTGTGGACTAGCGGGGGACTACGAGCAGTACTTC
j_call: TRBJ2-7
v_call: TRBV6-1
d_call: TRBD2
clone_size: many

cdr3_aa: CASSQADGGEKLFF
cdr3_nt: TGCGCCAGCAGCCAAGCGGATGGGGGTGAAAAACTGTTTTTT
j_call: TRBJ1-4
v_call: TRBV4-3
d_call: .
clone_size: .

cdr3_aa: CASSLGENEKLFF
cdr3_nt: TGTGCCAGCAGTTTGGGGGAGAATGAAAAACTGTTTTTT
j_call: TRBJ1-4
v_call: TRBV12-3/TRBV12-4
d_call: .
clone_size: .

cdr3_aa: CASSRLDSRETQYF
cdr3_nt: TGTGCCAGCAGCCGGCTCGACAGTCGAGAGACCCAGTACTTC
j_call: TRBJ2-5
v_call: TRBV14
d_call: .
clone_size: .

cdr3_aa: CASSYSGRSQETQYF
cdr3_nt: TGTGCCAGCAGCTATAGCGGGAGGTCACAAGAGACCCAGTACTTC
j_call: TRBJ2-5
v_call: TRBV28
d_call: TRBD2
clone_size: many

cdr3_aa: CASSRDTSNHGYTF
cdr3_nt: TGTGCCAGCAGCAGGGACACCTCTAACCATGGCTACACCTTC
j_call: TRBJ1-2
v_call: TRBV25-1
d_call: .
clone_size: once

cdr3_aa: CSAMSGGTGDTQYF
cdr3_nt: TGCAGTGCTATGAGCGGGGGTACAGGAGATACGCAGTATTTT
j_call: TRBJ2-3
v_call: TRBV20-1
d_call: TRBD2
clone_size: many

cdr3_aa: CATLDRATTDTQYF
cdr3_nt: TGTGCCACCTTGGACAGGGCAACCACAGATACGCAGTATTTT
j_call: TRBJ2-3
v_call: TRBV10-3
d_call: TRBD1
clone_size: once

cdr3_aa: CASSLGYGYTF
cdr3_nt: TGTGCCAGCAGTTTGGGATATGGCTACACCTTC
j_call: TRBJ1-2
v_call: TRBV12-3/TRBV12-4
d_call: .
clone_size: .

cdr3_aa: CSARKGLAGVREETQYF
cdr3_nt: TGCAGTGCTAGAAAGGGGCTAGCGGGAGTTCGGGAGGAGACCCAGTACTTC
j_call: TRBJ2-5
v_call: TRBV20-1
d_call: TRBD2
clone_size: many

cdr3_aa: CASSLDARGGYTF
cdr3_nt: TGCGCCAGCAGCCTCGATGCACGCGGCGGCTACACCTTC
j_call: TRBJ1-2
v_call: TRBV4-1
d_call: .
clone_size: .